Shown below are 24 T cell receptor beta chains from a single sample sequenced in a study of T cells in Graves' hyperthyroidism and ophthalmopathy. TCR beta CDR3 regions were amplified from RNA transcripts. In the first-round RT-PCR of the TCR CDR3, the HTBI primer set was used. TCRdb re-analysed the multiplex PCR reads in MiXCR, keeping a single row per CDR3 protein. Here the sample spans about 660,000 distinct CDR3 sequences, 40% to 55% being singletons. Sequencing input: peripheral blood or thyroid tissue (not recorded which). All receptors derive from an adult man with Graves' disease, either hyperthyroidism or ophthalmopathy (not recorded which).

This clonotype was seen just once. This chain links TRBV29-1 with TRBJ2-5; 11 bases match TRBD2. The germline V gene encodes CDR1 SQVTM and CDR2 ANQGSEA. Trimming took 8 bases from V and 2 from J; bases not matched to a gene: 4. The CDR3 has 13 amino acids. CDR3 residues: CSPGTSGQETQYF. CDR3 nucleotide sequence: TGCAGCCCAGGGACTAGCGGACAAGAGACCCAGTACTTC.

Notes on this clonotype: An end of the junction differs from the germline gene, which may be a read error. The genes are TRBV20-1 and TRBJ1-6; D may be TRBD1 (5 bases). The CDR3 contains 19 residues. Germline V gene data show CDR1 as DFQATT and CDR2 as SNEGSKA (reference sequence). CDR3 residues: CSAGDSNSDRPWGNSPLHF. CDR3 coding DNA: TGCAGTGCTGGAGACTCTAACAGTGACCGACCTTGGGGGAATTCACCCCTCCACTTT.

This chain joins TRBV29-1 and TRBJ1-2; a weak D match, TRBD1 (5 bases). Trimming took off 7 bases at V and 8 bases at J, with 14 bases between the two ends. Germline loops: CDR1 SQVTM, CDR2 ANQGSEA. CDR3 length equals 11 residues. The CDR3: CSGEGPGGYTF. CDR3 bases: TGCAGCGGGGAGGGACCCGGAGGCTACACCTTC. Complete variable domain (other parts from reference TRBV29-1 and TRBJ1-2): SAVISQKPSRDICQRGTSLTIQCQVDSQVTMMFWYRQQPGQSLTLIATANQGSEATYESGFVIDKFPISRPNLTFSTLTVSNMSPEDSSIYLCSGEGPGGYTFGSGTRLTVV.

This clonotype has a count of ten or more. The chain uses TRBV2 and TRBJ1-2, with 8 bases that match TRBD1. The CDR3 spans 15 residues. V trimming: 6 bases; J trimming: 4 bases; junction bases outside the gene matches: 10. Per the germline V gene, CDR1 is SNHLY and CDR2 is FYNNEI. Written as DNA, the CDR3 is TGTGCCAGCAGGGCCGGACAGGGAGTGGGCTATGGCTACACCTTC. Its protein product is CASRAGQGVGYGYTF. Supplemented by reference TRBV2 and TRBJ1-2, the full variable domain reads EPEVTQTPSHQVTQMGQEVILRCVPISNHLYFYWYRQILGQKVEFLVSFYNNEISEKSEIFDDQFSVERPDGSNFTLKIRSTKLEDSAMYFCASRAGQGVGYGYTFGSGTRLTVV.

This chain uses TRBV25-1 with TRBJ2-7; 12 nucleotides align to TRBD1. Trimming cost V 1 base and J 5 bases; bases outside gene matches: 3. The CDR3 is made up of 15 amino acids. CDR1 and CDR2 from the germline V gene are MGHDK and SYGVNS. The CDR3 region is CASSELGTGGNEQYF. For the CDR3, the DNA is TGTGCCAGCAGTGAATTAGGGACAGGGGGCAACGAGCAGTACTTC.

This clonotype was observed a few times. The chain links TRBV20-1 to TRBJ1-6, with 9 bases that match TRBD1. This CDR3 comprises 16 residues. Germline V lookup: CDR1 DFQATT, CDR2 SNEGSKA (reference sequence). The J segment lost 6 bases and the V segment lost 5 bases, leaving 11 bases of the junction unmatched. As DNA, the CDR3 is TGCAGTGCTCGACACGGACAGGGGATGTCTAATTCACCCCTCCACTTT. It yields the protein CSARHGQGMSNSPLHF.

The J gene is TRBJ1-1, the V gene TRBV7-9, with D maybe TRBD1 (6 bases). Trimming stripped 1 base from V and 8 bases from J, with 14 bases between. CDR1 and CDR2 (germline): SEHNR, FQNEAQ (reference sequence). The CDR3 length is 14 residues. The CDR3 loop reads CASSLGSDSGEAFF. Here the CDR3 DNA reads TGTGCCAGCAGCTTAGGATCGGACAGTGGGGAAGCTTTCTTT. Combining the CDR3 with reference TRBV7-9 and TRBJ1-1 gives the whole variable domain DTGVSQNPRHKITKRGQNVTFRCDPISEHNRLYWYRQTLGQGPEFLTYFQNEAQLEKSRLLSDRFSAERPKGSFSTLEIQRTEQGDSAMYLCASSLGSDSGEAFFGQGTRLTVV.

As to this clonotype: This may come from a read error, since a much larger clone is one base off. This chain joins TRBV2 and TRBJ1-4; a possible D gene is TRBD1 (5 bases). CDR3 length equals 17 residues. Germline V lookup: CDR1 SNHLY, CDR2 FYNNEI. DNA of the CDR3: TGTGCCATCAGTGGTGGCGTTCAGGGAACAACTAATGAAAAACTGTTTTTT. Protein sequence: CAISGGVQGTTNEKLFF.

This clonotype showed up many times. The chain has TRBV7-8 and TRBJ1-4, with no clear D. The CDR3 length is 14 residues. Germline V lookup: CDR1 SGHVS, CDR2 FQNEAQ. V lost 4 bases and J lost 7, with 13 bases in between. CDR3 nucleotide sequence: TGTGCCAGCAGCTCCGGAGAATGGGGTGAAAAACTGTTTTTT. Amino acids: CASSSGEWGEKLFF.

This clonotype was recorded many times. The chain has TRBV12-3 or TRBV12-4 and TRBJ2-7; TRBD1 aligns across 8 bases. The V and J ends lost 6 bases and 6 bases, in that order; junction bases with no gene match: 4. The CDR3 covers 12 residues. The CDR3 region is CASSLTGGEQYF. The CDR3 DNA reads TGTGCCAGCAGCTTAACAGGGGGCGAGCAGTACTTC.

This clonotype has only a few counts. The chain has TRBV11-2 and TRBJ1-4; tentatively, D is TRBD1 (6 bases). Germline V CDR1 and CDR2: SGHAT, FQNNGV. The V end was cut by 3 bases, the J end by 7 bases, with 12 bases between. The CDR3 runs 14 residues. The CDR3 here is CASSFRGLGEKLFF. The CDR3 region has the DNA TGTGCCAGCAGCTTCCGGGGGCTGGGTGAAAAACTGTTTTTT.

This clonotype has a count of ten or more. This chain uses TRBV7-8 with TRBJ2-7; 9 bases match TRBD1. Germline CDR1 is SGHVS and CDR2 is FQNEAQ. The ends lost 4 bases at V and 2 bases at J; junction bases unmatched: 6. The CDR3 runs 15 residues. In DNA form, the CDR3 reads TGTGCCAGCAGCTCAACCGGGACAGGGACCTACGAGCAGTACTTC. This codes for CASSSTGTGTYEQYF.

This clonotype has a count of ten or more. This chain joins TRBV7-9 and TRBJ1-2, with 7 bases aligning to TRBD1. The CDR3 is made up of 13 amino acids. Unmatched junction bases numbered 3, after V lost 6 bases and J lost 2 bases. Germline lookup yields CDR1 SEHNR and CDR2 FQNEAQ (reference sequence). In nucleotides, the CDR3 is TGTGCCAGCAGTCCACAGGGGAACTATGGCTACACCTTC. Translated: CASSPQGNYGYTF.

This clonotype has ten or more counts. This chain uses TRBV20-1 with TRBJ1-2; TRBD1 aligns across 7 bases. After removal of 6 bases from V and 4 bases from J, the junction contained 5 bases not matched to a gene. The CDR3 is 12 amino acids. Per the germline V gene, CDR1 is DFQATT and CDR2 is SNEGSKA (reference sequence). The CDR3 nucleotides read TGCAGTGCCCGGACAGGACCCTATGGCTACACCTTC. Its translation: CSARTGPYGYTF.

This clonotype was observed at least ten times. The V and J genes are TRBV7-3 and TRBJ2-7; D not resolved. CDR1 and CDR2 from the germline V gene are SGHTA and FQGTGA. This CDR3 region has 12 residues. Trimming left V 5 bases short and J 3 bases short, with 8 bases between. The chain's CDR3 is CASSLNGYEQYF. The CDR3 DNA reads as TGTGCCAGCAGCCTGAACGGCTACGAGCAGTACTTC. Full variable domain (missing parts from reference TRBV7-3 and TRBJ2-7): GAGVSQTPSNKVTEKGKYVELRCDPISGHTALYWYRQSLGQGPEFLIYFQGTGAADDSGLPNDRFFAVRPEGSVSTLKIQRTERGDSAVYLCASSLNGYEQYFGPGTRLTVT.

This clonotype was counted a single time. The chain employs TRBV15 and TRBJ2-5, with unresolved D. Germline values: CDR1 LNHNV, CDR2 YYDKDF (reference sequence). The V and J ends lost 0 bases and 5 bases respectively, with 13 bases between them. The CDR3 runs 15 residues. The CDR3, as DNA: TGTGCCACCAGCAGAGATCTCCTAGTGGGGGAGACCCAGTACTTC. Protein sequence: CATSRDLLVGETQYF.

The genes are TRBV7-3 and TRBJ2-7; D is possibly TRBD1 (6 bases). This CDR3 is built from 16 residues. Germline lookup yields CDR1 SGHTA and CDR2 FQGTGA. The V end lost 1 base, the J end lost 5 bases, and 18 bases lay between the germline ends. CDR3 sequence reads: CASSLIGGQGPNEQYF. CDR3 DNA sequence: TGTGCCAGCAGCTTAATCGGTGGGCAGGGGCCCAACGAGCAGTACTTC.

This sequence joins TRBV12-3 or TRBV12-4 and TRBJ1-2; D is ambiguous. The CDR3 is 13 amino acids. Trimming cost V 3 bases and J 8 bases, with 13 bases left between them. The CDR3 reads CASSLNKAGGYTF. CDR3 nucleotide sequence: TGTGCCAGCAGTTTGAACAAGGCGGGAGGCTACACCTTC.

The sample holds a few counts of this clonotype. The chain links TRBV2 to TRBJ1-2; no definite D call. The germline gives CDR1 SNHLY, CDR2 FYNNEI. V lost 6 bases, J lost 7 bases, and 15 bases lay in between. CDR3 length equals 13 residues. In DNA form, the CDR3 reads TGTGCCAGCAGCTTATCCCCCGGCGGTGGCTACACCTTC. Amino acid sequence: CASSLSPGGGYTF.

The CDR3 DNA reads TGCAGCGTTGAAGAACCATCGAGGACTGAAGCTTTCTTT. Its protein is CSVEEPSRTEAFF. The chain is built from TRBV29-1 and TRBJ1-1; D is unresolved. Trimming removed 0 bases at V and 5 bases at J, with 10 bases between. Germline V gives CDR1 SQVTM, CDR2 ANQGSEA. The CDR3 extends over 13 amino acids.

The genes are TRBV20-1 and TRBJ2-7, with D possibly being TRBD1 or TRBD2 (6 bases each). The CDR3 has 15 residues. The germline V gene has CDR1 DFQATT and CDR2 SNEGSKA (reference sequence). V lost 7 bases and J lost 4, with 23 bases in between. CDR3 sequence: CSGSSTKGGPYEQYF. CDR3 nucleotides: TGCAGTGGATCGTCCACCAAGGGGGGTCCATACGAGCAGTACTTC.

There are many counts of this clonotype. This chain connects TRBV2 to TRBJ1-3; D is uncertain. This CDR3 contains 15 residues. Looked up from germline, CDR1 is SNHLY and CDR2 is FYNNEI. V lost 4 bases and J lost 0, with 10 bases in between. Here the CDR3 DNA reads TGTGCCAGCAGTGTAACAGCGCTCTCTGGAAACACCATATATTTT. Protein: CASSVTALSGNTIYF. Looking up the rest from reference TRBV2 and TRBJ1-3 gives the full variable domain: EPEVTQTPSHQVTQMGQEVILRCVPISNHLYFYWYRQILGQKVEFLVSFYNNEISEKSEIFDDQFSVERPDGSNFTLKIRSTKLEDSAMYFCASSVTALSGNTIYFGEGSWLTVV.

For this clonotype: One base away lies a much larger clone, so this may be a sequencing read error. This sequence joins TRBV19 and TRBJ1-1; D unclear. The CDR3 sequence is 11 residues long. The germline gives CDR1 LNHDA, CDR2 SQIVND (reference sequence). With 3 bases removed from V and 7 bases from J, the gap between germline ends came to 6 bases. CDR3 loop: CASSIYSEAFF. The CDR3 DNA follows: TGTGCCAGTAGTATCTACAGTGAAGCTTTCTTT.

This clonotype has a count of ten or more. The J gene is TRBJ2-6, the V gene TRBV29-1, with 9 bases aligning to TRBD1. The V and J ends lost 5 bases and 0 bases, in that order; junction bases with no gene match: 5. The CDR3 loop spans 16 amino acids. CDR1 and CDR2 from the germline V gene are SQVTM and ANQGSEA. DNA of the CDR3: TGCAGCGTTACAGGGGGCAAGAGCTCTGGGGCCAACGTCCTGACTTTC. Translation: CSVTGGKSSGANVLTF.